This T cell receptor beta chain is from a study of blood T cell repertoires in COVID-19. Whole-study context: Spain, Italy and the United States supplied samples that represented acute and convalescent COVID-19. From T cells, B-cell-depleted T cells, or PBMCs came the material, which was cDNA or gDNA.

Per the original methods: Scientists estimated how many nucleated cells there were by amplifying reference gene primers. Measured with immunoSEQ multiplex PCR; TCRdb has only the in-frame clones, and not every one. V, J and clone size reflect that table, while D and trimming were determined from the DNA. The table lists 370,000 or so clones, 81% of them singletons, with around 1.1% in the top ten. Sequenced material: peripheral blood. The receptor was isolated from a human donor with acute or convalescent COVID-19. The donor label of this sample is uncertain.

The CDR3 DNA is TGTGCCAGCTCACCACAGGGGACAGAGATTTACAATGAGCAGTTCTTC. Translated, it gives CASSPQGTEIYNEQFF. The rearrangement joins TRBV18 to TRBJ2-1, with 7 bases matching TRBD1. J gave up 4 bases and V 1 base, and 7 bases lay outside the gene matches. The CDR3 totals 16 residues. Germline V lookup: CDR1 KGHSH, CDR2 LQKENI.